This is a list of T cell receptor beta chains from one sample in a study of blood T cell repertoires in COVID-19. TCRdb's table, derived via immunoSEQ multiplex PCR, lists solely in-frame clones and lacks some. Counted here are roughly 140,000 clones, around 84% occurring once; the ten biggest clones make up about 7%. The sequencing sample was made of peripheral blood. Receptor source: a woman in her forties or fifties in a cohort sampled during active or convalescent COVID-19. Each CDR3 is given with its conserved first and last residue. The D gene is left open where the match is weak. Only part of the rows carry a size: once, few, many, or a class if the clone is expanded.

TRBJ2-2,.,TRBV18,.,TGTGCCAGCTCACGATCTTCGGGATCCGGGGAGCTGTTTTTT,CASSRSSGSGELFF
TRBJ1-1,.,TRBV2,.,TGTGCCAGCGGGAGGGGGAACACTGAAGCTTTCTTT,CASGRGNTEAFF
TRBJ1-1,.,TRBV10-3,.,TGTGCCATCAGTGAAACTCAAGTCCCGAACACTGAAGCTTTCTTT,CAISETQVPNTEAFF
TRBJ2-1,few,TRBV7-8,TRBD2,TGTGCCAGCAGCTTAGGACCTGCGGGGGGGCCAGGGTTGGGCAATGAGCAGTTCTTC,CASSLGPAGGPGLGNEQFF
TRBJ2-3,.,TRBV6-4,.,TGTGCCAGCAGGGCGGGGTATAGCACAGATACGCAGTATTTT,CASRAGYSTDTQYF
TRBJ2-1,.,TRBV11-2,.,TGTGCCAGCAGCCCAGGGGTGTCTATGTGGAATGAGCAGTTCTTC,CASSPGVSMWNEQFF
TRBJ2-7,.,TRBV29-1,TRBD1,TGCAGCGTTGAAGATCGCCAGGGGGCCTACGAGCAGTACTTC,CSVEDRQGAYEQYF
TRBJ1-6,.,TRBV5-1,TRBD1,TGCGCCAGCAGGCCGGGACAGGGGGATTCACCCCTCCACTTT,CASRPGQGDSPLHF
TRBJ1-5,.,TRBV6-2/TRBV6-3,TRBD1,TGTGCCAGCAGTTTGGACAGGGGTCGCGGTTTACATAGCAATCAGCCCCAGCATTTT,CASSLDRGRGLHSNQPQHF
TRBJ1-1,.,TRBV6-5,TRBD1,TGTGCCAGCAGTCAAACAGGGGATCTCACTGAAGCTTTCTTT,CASSQTGDLTEAFF
TRBJ1-2,many,TRBV3-1/TRBV3-2,.,TGTGCCAGCAGCCAAGACGCGGCGGGCTATGGCTACACCTTC,CASSQDAAGYGYTF
TRBJ2-2,medium-sized,TRBV7-7,TRBD1,TGTGCTAGCAGCCCAACAGGGGCAGGAACCGGGGAGCTGTTTTTT,CASSPTGAGTGELFF
TRBJ2-1,.,TRBV11-2,.,TGTGCCAGCAGCCCCCGCGGGCTTTACAATGAGCAGTTCTTC,CASSPRGLYNEQFF
TRBJ2-7,.,TRBV7-2,TRBD1,TGTGCCAGCAGCTTAGGGCAGGGGGCTTACGAGCAGTACTTC,CASSLGQGAYEQYF
TRBJ1-4,.,TRBV19,.,TGTGCCAGTAAATCAGGCGGGGGTGTAAATGAAAAACTGTTTTTT,CASKSGGGVNEKLFF
TRBJ1-1,.,TRBV19,.,TGTGCCAGTATTACCGCCCGCGGCGGCACTGAAGCTTTCTTT,CASITARGGTEAFF
TRBJ2-7,.,TRBV25-1,.,TGTGCCAGCAGGGGGCCGGTCGGCTACGAGCAGTACTTC,CASRGPVGYEQYF
TRBJ1-5,.,TRBV27,.,TGTGCCAGCAGTTCTCCGGGCAATCAGCCCCAGCATTTT,CASSSPGNQPQHF
TRBJ2-2,.,TRBV2,.,TGTGCCAGCAGTGGGAGAGGGGGGGCCACCGGGGAGCTGTTTTTT,CASSGRGGATGELFF
TRBJ2-3,.,TRBV7-3,TRBD2,TGTGCCAGCAGCTCAGCGGCGGGGGGGACAGATACGCAGTATTTT,CASSSAAGGTDTQYF
TRBJ2-1,.,TRBV4-1,TRBD2,TGCGCCAGCAGCCAACGTACTAGCGGGGGGGCAGTTCCCAATGAGCAGTTCTTC,CASSQRTSGGAVPNEQFF
TRBJ2-3,.,TRBV5-1,TRBD2,TGCGCCAGCAGCCCCGGGGGGGTTCCAGATACGCAGTATTTT,CASSPGGVPDTQYF
TRBJ1-5,.,TRBV19,.,TGTGCCAGTAGTATACCAGGGAAAGACAATCAGCCCCAGCATTTT,CASSIPGKDNQPQHF
TRBJ1-1,.,TRBV6-6,TRBD1,TGTGCCAGCAGTTGGGGGACAGGGGGCACTGAAGCTTTCTTT,CASSWGTGGTEAFF
TRBJ1-6,.,TRBV25-1,TRBD1,TGTGCCAGCAGTGATGGACAGGTAGCTTCACCCCTCCACTTT,CASSDGQVASPLHF
TRBJ2-7,.,TRBV6-2/TRBV6-3,TRBD1,TGTGCCAGCAGTCTGGACAGGACCTACGAGCAGTACTTC,CASSLDRTYEQYF